These 18 T cell receptor beta chains share one sample of origin, sequenced in a study of blood T cells in healthy people across ages. The use of a sample-barcoded 5' primer and a J-beta primer mix characterized a second PCR of about 7 to 12 cycles. TCRdb fed the 5' RACE reads into MiXCR, producing one record per CDR3 protein. The table lists some 1.6 million distinct CDR3 sequences, approximately 32% of them singletons. The sequenced sample consisted of blood. The receptors were sampled from a woman in her 30s in good health.

This clonotype came up many times. The V and J genes are TRBV21-1 and TRBJ2-7; TRBD1 is taken as the D call from the table, unchecked against the DNA. TRBV21-1 is a recognized pseudogene. The CDR3 is 15 amino acids. The CDR3 nucleotides read TGTGCCAGCAGCAGCCGGGACAGGGCTAACTACGAGCAGTACTTC. It translates to CASSSRDRANYEQYF.

V is TRBV30 and J is TRBJ1-2, with TRBD1 matching 10 bases. From germline, CDR1 is GTSNPN and CDR2 SVGIG (reference sequence). The V and J ends lost 5 bases and 4 bases, in that order; junction bases with no gene match: 1. CDR3 length: 12 amino acids. The chain's CDR3 is CAWGQGGYGYTF. DNA of the CDR3: TGTGCCTGGGGACAGGGGGGCTATGGCTACACCTTC.

Remarks on this clonotype: A read error may account for a junction end that differs from germline. The chain links TRBV3-1 to TRBJ1-1; no clear D. There are 15 residues in the CDR3. Germline CDR1 LGHDT, CDR2 YNNKEL (reference sequence). In DNA, the CDR3 is TGTGCCAACAGCCAAGATCTATCCAGCAACACTGAAGCTTTCTTT. Translating it yields CANSQDLSSNTEAFF.

This clonotype occurred a few times. V usage is TRBV20-1 and J usage is TRBJ1-2; TRBD1 might be the D (5 bases). Trimming shortened V by 0 bases and J by 7 bases, and 9 bases separated the two germline ends. The germline V gene encodes CDR1 DFQATT and CDR2 SNEGSKA (reference sequence). This CDR3 has 12 amino acids. The CDR3 DNA reads as TGCAGTGCTAGAGATGAGGGGCCTGGCTACACCTTC. It encodes CSARDEGPGYTF.

The rearrangement links TRBV4-1 to TRBJ2-1; 12 bases are a match to TRBD2. Germline V lookup: CDR1 MGHRA, CDR2 YSYEKL. The CDR3 has 15 amino acids. With 2 bases clipped from V and 13 bases from J, the junction kept 9 bases outside the gene matches. Written as DNA, the CDR3 is TGCGCCAGCAGCCAAAGACTAGCGGGGGAGGAGACCCAGTTCTTC. Translating it yields CASSQRLAGEETQFF.

This rearrangement joins TRBV3-1 to TRBJ2-7; 8 bases match TRBD1. This CDR3 is 16 amino acids long. Germline V gene data show CDR1 as LGHDT and CDR2 as YNNKEL (reference sequence). J lost 2 bases, V lost 4 bases, and 10 bases had no gene match. CDR3 sequence: CASSRAVTGAAYEQYF. The CDR3 nucleotides read TGTGCCAGCAGCCGAGCAGTGACAGGGGCCGCCTACGAGCAGTACTTC.

The chain combines TRBV20-1 with TRBJ1-2; no reliable D call. The CDR3 contains 14 residues. Trimming pared 3 bases from V and 0 bases from J, leaving 11 bases between. The germline CDR1 and CDR2 sequences are DFQATT and SNEGSKA (reference sequence). This CDR3 is CSASQQISNYGYTF. DNA of the CDR3: TGCAGTGCTAGTCAGCAAATCTCTAACTATGGCTACACCTTC.

The gene calls are TRBV5-6 and TRBJ2-3; a weak D match, TRBD1 (5 bases). The CDR3 covers 14 residues. V lost 4 bases and J 1 base, leaving 10 bases between the germline ends. The germline V gene encodes CDR1 SGHDT and CDR2 YYEEEE. CDR3 sequence: CASSGGHGTDTQYF. In DNA form, the CDR3 reads TGTGCCAGCAGCGGCGGACATGGCACAGATACGCAGTATTTT.

The V gene is TRBV6-6, the J gene TRBJ1-5; no reliable D call. Germline values: CDR1 MNHNY, CDR2 SVGAGI (reference sequence). CDR3 size: 12 residues. V gave up 2 bases and J gave up 13 bases, with 12 bases separating them. CDR3 nucleotide sequence: TGTGCCAGCAGTTACGAGAAACATGTACAGCATTTT. Protein product: CASSYEKHVQHF.

This clonotype was seen a single time. The genes are TRBV20-1 and TRBJ2-7, with a weak D call TRBD2 (5 bases). Germline V CDR1 and CDR2: DFQATT, SNEGSKA (reference sequence). CDR3 size: 15 residues. V was clipped by 0 bases and J by 1 base, with 13 bases between them. The CDR3 DNA reads as TGCAGTGCTAGAGAGCCGACTACGAGTTCCTACGAGCAGTACTTC. Its translation: CSAREPTTSSYEQYF.

This clonotype was observed a few times. The CDR3 is CASSDDGGTNEKLFF. CDR3 nucleotides: TGTGCCAGCAGCGACGACGGGGGGACTAATGAAAAACTGTTTTTT. The genes are TRBV9 and TRBJ1-4, with a tentative D call TRBD1 (5 bases). The germline V gene encodes CDR1 SGDLS and CDR2 YYNGEE. Between the trimmed V and J ends, which lost 3 bases and 2 bases, there was a span of 11 bases. The CDR3 spans 15 residues.

The chain uses TRBV4-1 and TRBJ1-2; tentative D call: TRBD1 (6 bases). This CDR3 spans 14 amino acids. The ends were cut back, 1 base at V and 4 bases at J, with 10 bases in the middle. Germline V gene data show CDR1 as MGHRA and CDR2 as YSYEKL. The chain's CDR3 is CASSQGGQPYGYTF. Written as DNA, the CDR3 is TGCGCCAGCAGCCAAGGTGGACAGCCCTATGGCTACACCTTC.

The CDR3 here is CSARPAFSYNEQFF. The CDR3 DNA sequence: TGCAGTGCAAGACCGGCCTTTTCCTACAATGAGCAGTTCTTC. The chain joins TRBV20-1 to TRBJ2-1; D uncertain. Trimming left V 6 bases short and J 1 base short, with 13 bases between. Germline assignment: CDR1 DFQATT and CDR2 SNEGSKA (reference sequence). The CDR3 loop spans 14 amino acids.

This clonotype was recorded many times. The chain uses TRBV28 and TRBJ2-1; no clear D. V was cut by 6 bases and J by 6 bases, with 15 bases left in between. The CDR3 runs to 14 residues. Germline lookup yields CDR1 MDHEN and CDR2 SYDVKM. CDR3 nucleotide sequence: TGTGCCAGCAGCTACTACGGGTGGGGCAATGAGCAGTTCTTC. Translating it yields CASSYYGWGNEQFF.

The CDR3 is CAWSAGDTEAFF. CDR3 coding DNA: TGTGCCTGGAGTGCGGGGGACACTGAAGCTTTCTTT. The gene calls are TRBV30 and TRBJ1-1, with D possibly matching TRBD1 (5 bases). The germline gives CDR1 GTSNPN, CDR2 SVGIG (reference sequence). V gave up 1 base and J gave up 3 bases, with 6 bases separating them. This CDR3 is 12 amino acids long.

The chain uses TRBV5-1 and TRBJ2-3; the match to TRBD2 covers 7 bases. This CDR3 comprises 16 residues. Germline V CDR1 and CDR2: SGHRS, YFSETQ. Losses at the gene ends were 0 bases for V and 3 bases for J; bases not matched to a gene: 7. The CDR3 loop reads CASSLDQAGKTDTQYF. DNA of the CDR3: TGCGCCAGCAGCTTGGATCAAGCGGGAAAGACAGATACGCAGTATTTT.

The chain links TRBV4-1 to TRBJ1-1; D not resolved. Germline CDR1 reads MGHRA; CDR2 reads YSYEKL. V was pared by 0 bases and J by 0 bases, with 17 bases between. This CDR3 has 18 residues. In nucleotides, the CDR3 is TGCGCCAGCAGCCAAGATCTCCCACAGCTCTTGATGAACACTGAAGCTTTCTTT. It specifies CASSQDLPQLLMNTEAFF.

This clonotype was detected many times. V gene TRBV20-1 combines with J gene TRBJ1-5, with TRBD1 matching over 8 bases. Germline CDR1 DFQATT, CDR2 SNEGSKA (reference sequence). This CDR3 is built from 12 residues. J was trimmed by 5 bases and V by 6 bases; bases with no gene match: 3. CDR3 amino acids: CSAKTGDQPQHF. In nucleotides, the CDR3 is TGCAGTGCCAAGACAGGGGATCAGCCCCAGCATTTT.